These 32 T cell receptor beta chains were sequenced from one sample in a study of STAT5B mutations in CD4+ large granular lymphocyte leukemia. Measured with immunoSEQ multiplex PCR; TCRdb has only the in-frame clones, and not every one. The data contain about 27,000 clones, around three quarters of them singletons. The material sequenced was CD4+ T cells from blood buffy coats. All receptors come from a human donor in good health.

The genes are TRBV2 and TRBJ2-3; D remains ambiguous. The CDR3 loop spans 13 amino acids. The V end lost 5 bases, the J end lost 4 bases, and 10 bases lay between the germline ends. Looked up from germline, CDR1 is SNHLY and CDR2 is FYNNEI. The DNA for the CDR3 is TGTGCCAGCAGTTATCTAAGGGCAGATACGCAGTATTTT. Protein sequence: CASSYLRADTQYF.

The chain has TRBV11-3 and TRBJ1-1; perhaps TRBD1 as D (5 bases). The V gene's germline CDR1 is SGHNT and CDR2 YENEEA. The V end lost 2 bases, the J end lost 1 base, and 8 bases lay between the germline ends. The CDR3 extends over 14 amino acids. For the CDR3, the DNA is TGTGCCAGCAGCTTATCCGGACAGAACACTGAAGCTTTCTTT. It translates to CASSLSGQNTEAFF.

This clone occurred a few times. The V call is TRBV10-2, the J call TRBJ1-4; tentative D call: TRBD1 (6 bases). The CDR3 runs to 15 residues. Looked up from germline, CDR1 is WSHSY and CDR2 is SAAADI. V dropped 3 bases and J dropped 6 bases, with 14 bases sitting between them. The DNA of the CDR3 is TGCGCCAGCAGTGATGGGTCCAGGGGTTATGAAAAACTGTTTTTT. Translated: CASSDGSRGYEKLFF.

The V call is TRBV19, the J call TRBJ2-1; TRBD1 matches at 7 bases. The CDR3 runs to 14 residues. Looked up from germline, CDR1 is LNHDA and CDR2 is SQIVND (reference sequence). Trimming removed 7 bases from V and 4 bases from J; junction bases left unmatched: 7. DNA for the CDR3: TGTGCCAGTACTAAACAGGGGTTTTACAATGAGCAGTTCTTC. Translation gives CASTKQGFYNEQFF.

The chain has TRBV9 and TRBJ2-3, with 7 bases matching TRBD2. Unmatched junction bases numbered 7, after V lost 2 bases and J lost 4 bases. The CDR3 contains 15 residues. The germline gives CDR1 SGDLS, CDR2 YYNGEE. The CDR3 sequence is CASSVEAGTPDTQYF. The CDR3 nucleotides read TGTGCCAGCAGCGTGGAAGCGGGAACCCCAGATACGCAGTATTTT.

This sequence joins TRBV6-5 and TRBJ1-2; tentative D call: TRBD1 (5 bases). This CDR3 region has 15 residues. Trimming removed 2 bases at V and 1 base at J, with 11 bases between. Germline CDR1 reads MNHEY; CDR2 reads SVGAGI. CDR3 in DNA: TGTGCCAGCAGTTACGGGGGGTGGCATAACTATGGCTACACCTTC. Its protein is CASSYGGWHNYGYTF.

By its share, this clone is medium-sized. The identical CDR3 is also encoded by other nucleotide sequences in the sample. The V gene is TRBV7-9, the J gene TRBJ1-4; D gene uncertain. The germline CDR1 and CDR2 sequences are SEHNR and FQNEAQ (reference sequence). The V end was cut by 3 bases, the J end by 0 bases, with 8 bases between. The CDR3 spans 15 residues. CDR3 region: CASSLEAATNEKLFF. In nucleotides, the CDR3 is TGTGCCAGCAGCTTGGAGGCCGCAACTAATGAAAAACTGTTTTTT. Supplemented by reference TRBV7-9 and TRBJ1-4, the full variable domain reads DTGVSQNPRHKITKRGQNVTFRCDPISEHNRLYWYRQTLGQGPEFLTYFQNEAQLEKSRLLSDRFSAERPKGSFSTLEIQRTEQGDSAMYLCASSLEAATNEKLFFGSGTQLSVL.

This clone occurred a few times. This sequence joins TRBV6-5 and TRBJ1-2; possibly TRBD1 for D (6 bases). Germline-derived CDR1 and CDR2 are MNHEY and SVGAGI. Trimming left V 5 bases short and J 4 bases short, with 14 bases between. This CDR3 spans 14 amino acids. The CDR3 here is CASSGGRGTYGYTF. As DNA, the CDR3 is TGTGCCAGCAGTGGGGGGCGGGGAACCTATGGCTACACCTTC.

This sequence joins TRBV5-1 and TRBJ2-7, with 13 positions matching TRBD2. J was trimmed by 0 bases and V by 2 bases; bases with no gene match: 5. This CDR3 is built from 17 residues. Germline V CDR1 and CDR2: SGHRS, YFSETQ. This chain's CDR3 is CASSFPGTSGASYEQYF. The DNA for the CDR3 is TGCGCCAGCAGCTTCCCAGGGACTAGCGGGGCCTCCTACGAGCAGTACTTC.

The table lists this clone with a few counts. This chain joins TRBV19 and TRBJ1-4, with 7 bases lining up with TRBD1. This CDR3 spans 14 amino acids. The trim removed 7 bases at V and 7 bases at J, leaving 9 bases unmatched. Germline loops: CDR1 LNHDA, CDR2 SQIVND (reference sequence). The CDR3 DNA is TGTGCCAGTAACCCGGACAGGACCCTTGAAAAACTGTTTTTT. It specifies CASNPDRTLEKLFF.

This clone ranks as medium-sized. The chain has TRBV5-1 and TRBJ1-4, with 7 bases matching TRBD1. This CDR3 spans 14 amino acids. The trim removed 3 bases at V and 5 bases at J, leaving 4 bases unmatched. Germline V lookup: CDR1 SGHRS, CDR2 YFSETQ. The chain's CDR3 is CASSSGQPNEKLFF. DNA for the CDR3: TGCGCCAGCAGCTCGGGACAGCCGAATGAAAAACTGTTTTTT.

This clone was found once. This chain uses TRBV28 with TRBJ2-1; 7 bases map to TRBD1. This CDR3 region has 13 residues. Looked up from germline, CDR1 is MDHEN and CDR2 is SYDVKM. The trim removed 9 bases at V and 9 bases at J, leaving 11 bases unmatched. CDR3 nucleotide sequence: TGTGCCAGTCATCGACAGGGCCCACGTGAGCAGTTCTTC. Translation: CASHRQGPREQFF.

The rearrangement links TRBV27 to TRBJ2-3; a possible D gene is TRBD2 (5 bases). Trimming removed 3 bases from V and 0 bases from J, with 22 bases in between. The germline V gene has CDR1 MNHEY and CDR2 SMNVEV (reference sequence). The CDR3 has 19 amino acids. The CDR3 sequence is CASSFSAGLSLGSTDTQYF. The CDR3 nucleotides are TGTGCCAGCAGTTTCTCGGCGGGTCTCTCCCTTGGTAGCACAGATACGCAGTATTTT.

The V and J genes are TRBV5-1 and TRBJ2-1; no firm D call. Per the germline V gene, CDR1 is SGHRS and CDR2 is YFSETQ. The CDR3 extends over 15 amino acids. Trimming stripped 3 bases from V and 0 bases from J, with 10 bases between. Here the CDR3 DNA reads TGCGCCAGCAGCTCCAAGGGAAGCTCCTACAATGAGCAGTTCTTC. The encoded protein is CASSSKGSSYNEQFF.

This rearrangement joins TRBV5-6 to TRBJ2-3, with D unclear. Germline CDR1 is SGHDT and CDR2 is YYEEEE. The CDR3 consists of 14 residues. V lost 1 base and J 4 bases, leaving 10 bases between the germline ends. The CDR3 region is CASSLTATADTQYF. CDR3 DNA sequence: TGTGCCAGCAGCTTGACCGCGACTGCAGATACGCAGTATTTT.

This clone was recorded a few times. The chain employs TRBV10-1 and TRBJ2-7; the D gene could be TRBD1 or TRBD2 (5 bases each). Germline V lookup: CDR1 WNHNN, CDR2 SYGVQD (reference sequence). The CDR3 is 14 amino acids. V was cut by 1 base and J by 6 bases, with 13 bases left in between. The CDR3 DNA sequence: TGCGCCAGCAGTGAGTGGGGGTCGAGCGCCGAGCAGTACTTC. It specifies CASSEWGSSAEQYF.

This chain connects TRBV12-5 to TRBJ2-1; either TRBD1 or TRBD2 may supply D (6 bases each). Trimming left V 7 bases short and J 6 bases short, with 28 bases between. Germline V gene data show CDR1 as LGHNT and CDR2 as FRNRAP. The CDR3 has 18 residues. As DNA, the CDR3 is TGTGCTAGTGCTCTAAGCTCCCTAGTGGGGGGCCCGTCCAATGAGCAGTTCTTC. Protein: CASALSSLVGGPSNEQFF. Using reference TRBV12-5 and TRBJ2-1 for the parts outside the CDR3, the full variable domain is DARVTQTPRHKVTEMGQEVTMRCQPILGHNTVFWYRQTMMQGLELLAYFRNRAPLDDSGMPKDRFSAEMPDATLATLKIQPSEPRDSAVYFCASALSSLVGGPSNEQFFGPGTRLTVL.

The chain links TRBV11-2 to TRBJ2-2; D possibly corresponds to TRBD1 (6 bases). Trimming removed 4 bases from V and 2 bases from J, with 11 bases in between. CDR1 is SGHAT, CDR2 FQNNGV, per germline. The CDR3 length is 15 residues. The chain's CDR3 is CASSSQGTNTGELFF. The CDR3, as DNA: TGTGCCAGCAGCTCACAGGGAACAAACACCGGGGAGCTGTTTTTT.

The chain joins TRBV30 to TRBJ1-5; maybe TRBD1 (6 bases). The CDR3 extends over 13 amino acids. Germline CDR1 reads GTSNPN; CDR2 reads SVGIG (reference sequence). Trimming cost V 3 bases and J 4 bases, with 10 bases left between them. Here the CDR3 reads CAWSPTGNQPQHF. The CDR3 coding sequence is TGTGCCTGGAGCCCTACAGGGAATCAGCCCCAGCATTTT.

This clone appeared a few times. The chain combines TRBV5-1 with TRBJ2-1; 7 bases align to TRBD1. The CDR3 is 16 residues long. Germline-derived CDR1 and CDR2 are SGHRS and YFSETQ. The V and J ends lost 0 bases and 0 bases, in that order; junction bases with no gene match: 3. This chain's CDR3 is CASSLEGGNSYNEQFF. CDR3 DNA: TGCGCCAGCAGCTTGGAAGGGGGCAACTCCTACAATGAGCAGTTCTTC.

This chain joins TRBV5-1 and TRBJ2-7; no reliable D call. V was cut by 0 bases and J by 0 bases, with 4 bases left in between. The germline V gene has CDR1 SGHRS and CDR2 YFSETQ. This CDR3 is 13 amino acids long. CDR3 in DNA: TGCGCCAGCAGCTTGGCGAGCTCCTACGAGCAGTACTTC. Translation: CASSLASSYEQYF.

The J gene is TRBJ2-7, the V gene TRBV18; the D is unclear. Germline CDR1 reads KGHSH; CDR2 reads LQKENI. The length of the CDR3 is 14 residues. The V gene lost 2 bases and the J gene lost 5 bases, with 13 bases spanning the gap. CDR3 sequence reads: CASSPEVQTHEQYF. CDR3 nucleotide sequence: TGTGCCAGCTCACCAGAGGTACAGACTCACGAGCAGTACTTC.

This clone was recorded a few times. The CDR3 bases are TGTGCCAGCAGCGTAGGCAAGGGGAACACTGAAGCTTTCTTT. This translates into CASSVGKGNTEAFF. The gene calls are TRBV9 and TRBJ1-1; no reliable D call. Looked up from germline, CDR1 is SGDLS and CDR2 is YYNGEE. This CDR3 is built from 14 residues. The V gene lost 0 bases and the J gene lost 1 base, with 7 bases spanning the gap. Drawing the rest from reference TRBV9 and TRBJ1-1, the complete variable domain is DSGVTQTPKHLITATGQRVTLRCSPRSGDLSVYWYQQSLDQGLQFLIQYYNGEERAKGNILERFSAQQFPDLHSELNLSSLELGDSALYFCASSVGKGNTEAFFGQGTRLTVV.

Only a few counts were recorded for this clone. The chain links TRBV4-3 to TRBJ2-3, with D possibly matching TRBD2 (6 bases). Trimming cost V 4 bases and J 12 bases, with 14 bases left between them. Germline CDR1 and CDR2: LGHNA and YSLEER. The length of the CDR3 is 12 residues. CDR3 region: CASSRPGTSQYF. DNA for the CDR3: TGCGCCAGCAGCCGCCCCGGGACTTCACAGTATTTT.

A few counts support this clone. The rearrangement uses TRBV27 and TRBJ2-7, with 8 bases aligning to TRBD1. Trimming cost V 6 bases and J 3 bases; bases outside gene matches: 10. Germline-derived CDR1 and CDR2 are MNHEY and SMNVEV (reference sequence). This CDR3 is built from 15 residues. CDR3 DNA sequence: TGTGCCAGCAGCCCCCTGGACAGGGAAATCTACGAGCAGTACTTC. Translating gives CASSPLDREIYEQYF.

V is TRBV13 and J is TRBJ2-1, with D possibly TRBD2 on 5 matching bases. V lost 2 bases and J 6 bases, leaving 11 bases between the germline ends. This CDR3 contains 14 residues. CDR1 and CDR2 from the germline V gene are PRHDT and FYEKMQ (reference sequence). The CDR3 coding sequence is TGTGCCAGCAGCTTAACGACTACGCTCAATGAGCAGTTCTTC. As protein: CASSLTTTLNEQFF.

The V call is TRBV19, the J call TRBJ2-5, with 12 positions matching TRBD2. Germline V gene sequence: CDR1 LNHDA, CDR2 SQIVND (reference sequence). The CDR3 covers 15 residues. Unmatched junction bases numbered 1, after V lost 2 bases and J lost 3 bases. CDR3 protein: CASSITSGGKETQYF. As DNA, the CDR3 is TGTGCCAGTAGTATAACTAGCGGGGGGAAAGAGACCCAGTACTTC. Using reference TRBV19 and TRBJ2-5 for the parts outside the CDR3, the full variable domain is DGGITQSPKYLFRKEGQNVTLSCEQNLNHDAMYWYRQDPGQGLRLIYYSQIVNDFQKGDIAEGYSVSREKKESFPLTVTSAQKNPTAFYLCASSITSGGKETQYFGPGTRLLVL.

The chain couples TRBV10-3 to TRBJ2-7, with no clear D. CDR3 length: 12 amino acids. Germline V CDR1 and CDR2: ENHRY, SYGVKD. Trimming took 2 bases from V and 4 from J, leaving 6 bases between them. Here the CDR3 reads CAISEREYEQYF. The CDR3 bases are TGTGCCATCAGTGAGAGGGAATACGAGCAGTACTTC.

The chain employs TRBV7-3 and TRBJ2-3; unclear D gene. The CDR3 is 14 amino acids. Per the germline V gene, CDR1 is SGHTA and CDR2 is FQGTGA. The germline V and J ends were trimmed by 5 bases and 6 bases, with 15 bases remaining between them. This CDR3 is CASSHLSASDTQYF. CDR3 sequence (DNA): TGTGCCAGCAGCCACCTATCCGCGTCCGATACGCAGTATTTT.

This chain uses TRBV20-1 with TRBJ1-2; the match to TRBD1 covers 7 bases. J gave up 7 bases and V 6 bases, and 5 bases lay outside the gene matches. The length of the CDR3 is 11 residues. Germline V CDR1 and CDR2: DFQATT, SNEGSKA (reference sequence). The CDR3 bases are TGCAGTGCCCATGACAGGGCTGGCTACACCTTC. Protein sequence: CSAHDRAGYTF.

This clone is termed medium-sized. The rearrangement joins TRBV4-1 to TRBJ1-2, with 10 bases identical to TRBD1. CDR3 length equals 16 residues. Looked up from germline, CDR1 is MGHRA and CDR2 is YSYEKL. V lost 1 base and J lost 4; bases outside the gene matches: 6. CDR3 region: CASSQVGTGEVYGYTF. CDR3 nucleotide sequence: TGCGCCAGCAGCCAAGTCGGGACAGGGGAGGTCTATGGCTACACCTTC.

This rearrangement joins TRBV7-2 to TRBJ2-2, with D possibly being TRBD1 (6 bases). This CDR3 has 15 amino acids. The germline V and J ends were trimmed by 3 bases and 4 bases, with 12 bases remaining between them. Germline values: CDR1 SGHTA, CDR2 FQGNSA. CDR3 amino acids: CASSLRTESTGELFF. CDR3 DNA: TGTGCCAGCAGCTTGAGGACAGAGTCCACCGGGGAGCTGTTTTTT.